What follows is one TCR beta chain and its context. In the original analysis: Amplified reference gene primers provided the basis for estimating nucleated cell counts. Here immunoSEQ multiplex PCR was the method, and the copy in TCRdb shows in-frame clones only, minus some. D and trimming were read from the DNA, whereas the V and J calls and clone size are those reported in that table. The sample holds 100,000 to 150,000 clones; around 89% are singletons and the top ten take about 2%. This specimen comes from a study of blood T cell repertoires in COVID-19. The wider study: Samples of COVID-19 (acute and convalescent) were obtained from the United States, Italy and Spain. Nucleic acid was either cDNA or gDNA, and it came from T cells, B-cell-depleted T cells, or PBMCs.

This CDR3 has 17 amino acids. The germline gives CDR1 SGHRS, CDR2 YFSETQ. The V gene end was trimmed by 4 bases and the J gene end by 5 bases; junction bases not matched to a gene: 9. The sequence came from a man between 65 and 80 years old with active COVID-19. The rearrangement joins TRBV5-1 to TRBJ2-1; 13 bases line up with TRBD2. Sequenced input: peripheral blood. This CDR3 reads CASSMGTSGTLHNEQFF. Written as DNA, the CDR3 is TGCGCCAGCAGCATGGGGACTAGCGGGACCCTCCACAATGAGCAGTTCTTC.